This TCR beta chain comes out of a study of T cells after yellow fever vaccination. Points from the study as a whole: A large majority of primary-vaccination clones showed up again after the booster (about 96% CD4, about 87% CD8). It was the secondary response that reached its peak faster, day 5 versus 15, but it was weaker.

The study made its TCR cDNA through 5'RACE template switching. That step introduced a universal primer site along with UMIs. Each CDR3 protein gets one entry after TCRdb re-called the 5' RACE reads with MiXCR. The table lists hundreds of thousands of distinct CDR3 sequences, about 14% of them singletons. This clonotype has a single count. Its antigen is undetermined. V was pared by 2 bases and J by 9 bases, with 7 bases of the junction left unmatched. CDR3 length: 15 residues. Germline assignment: CDR1 LNHDA and CDR2 SQIVND (reference sequence). Material: PBMCs, obtained on the day of the yellow fever booster vaccination. The chain couples TRBV19 to TRBJ2-1; 10 nucleotides align to TRBD2. The TCR sequence derives from a man aged 25-45 years who received the YFV17D yellow fever vaccine. CDR3 sequence: CASSIRLAGVFEQFF. In DNA form, the CDR3 reads TGTGCCAGTAGTATACGGCTAGCGGGAGTTTTTGAGCAGTTCTTC.